This record concerns one TCR beta chain sequence. Its target is not known. The data are from a study of Graves' ophthalmopathy and Graves' hyperthyroidism. Study results and caveats: Distinction of ophthalmopathy from stable hyperthyroidism by a 13-signature model reached roughly 85% sensitivity and 65% to 83% specificity.

7.5 to 10 ml of fresh blood yielded the PBMCs by density gradient. V was clipped by 0 bases and J by 13 bases, with 9 bases between them. CDR1 and CDR2 from the germline V gene are LNHNV and YYDKDF (reference sequence). This CDR3 is 11 amino acids long. RNA transcripts were the template, and TCR beta CDR3 regions were amplified from them. First-round RT-PCR used HTBI primers; second-round multiplex PCR followed. TCRdb re-analysed the multiplex PCR reads in MiXCR, keeping a single row per CDR3 protein. The table lists some 390,000 distinct CDR3 sequences, around 19% of them singletons. The source of this sequence is a young woman with Graves' ophthalmopathy. The chain has TRBV15 and TRBJ1-1; no clear D. The sample comprised peripheral blood. The CDR3 here is CATSRDERFFF. The CDR3 DNA follows: TGTGCCACCAGCAGAGACGAGCGTTTTTTCTTT.